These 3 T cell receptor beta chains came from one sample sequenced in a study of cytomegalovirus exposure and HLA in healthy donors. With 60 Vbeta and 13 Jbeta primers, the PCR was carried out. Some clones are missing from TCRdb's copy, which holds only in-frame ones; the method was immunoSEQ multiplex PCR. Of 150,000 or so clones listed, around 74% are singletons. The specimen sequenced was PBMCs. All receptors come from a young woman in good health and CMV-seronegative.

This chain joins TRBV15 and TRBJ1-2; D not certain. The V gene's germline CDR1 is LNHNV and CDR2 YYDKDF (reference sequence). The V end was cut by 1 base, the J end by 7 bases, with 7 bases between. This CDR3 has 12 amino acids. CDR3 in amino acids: CATSRAQAGYTF. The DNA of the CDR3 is TGTGCCACCAGCAGAGCCCAGGCTGGCTACACCTTC.

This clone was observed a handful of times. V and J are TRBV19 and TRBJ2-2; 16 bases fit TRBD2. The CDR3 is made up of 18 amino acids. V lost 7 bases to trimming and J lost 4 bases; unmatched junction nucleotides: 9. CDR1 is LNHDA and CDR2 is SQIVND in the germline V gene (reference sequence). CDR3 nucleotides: TGTGCCAGTACCGCGGGACTAGCGGGGGGGCCCGGCACCGGGGAGCTGTTTTTT. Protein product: CASTAGLAGGPGTGELFF. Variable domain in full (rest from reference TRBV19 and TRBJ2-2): DGGITQSPKYLFRKEGQNVTLSCEQNLNHDAMYWYRQDPGQGLRLIYYSQIVNDFQKGDIAEGYSVSREKKESFPLTVTSAQKNPTAFYLCASTAGLAGGPGTGELFFGEGSRLTVL.

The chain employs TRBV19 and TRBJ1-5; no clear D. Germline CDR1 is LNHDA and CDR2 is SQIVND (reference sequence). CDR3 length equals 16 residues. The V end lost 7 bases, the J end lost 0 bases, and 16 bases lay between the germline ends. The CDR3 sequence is CASIKEPGPSNQPQHF. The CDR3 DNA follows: TGTGCCAGTATTAAGGAGCCCGGCCCTAGCAATCAGCCCCAGCATTTT.